A single T cell receptor beta chain is shown here with its context. Trimming shortened V by 4 bases and J by 8 bases, and 15 bases separated the two germline ends. CDR1 is SNHLY, CDR2 FYNNEI, per germline. CDR3 length: 14 amino acids. The data were taken from a study of technical replicates of blood from four donors. Using immunoSEQ multiplex PCR, the repertoire was profiled, and TCRdb retains in-frame clones only, with some absent. In the table there are fewer than 85,000 clones, roughly 96% of which are singletons. J is TRBJ2-1 and V is TRBV2; D gene ambiguous. The source material was T cells isolated from PBMCs. The sequence came from a human donor in good health. In nucleotides, the CDR3 is TGTGCCAGCAGTGTCTCGAGAACTCTCGATGAGCAGTTCTTC. This encodes CASSVSRTLDEQFF.